Following are 9 T cell receptor beta chains from one sample sequenced in a study of blood T cell repertoires in COVID-19. The assay was immunoSEQ multiplex PCR, and TCRdb's table has in-frame clones only and misses some. This sample has more than 15,000 clones, with 85% to 95% found just once. Sequences were obtained from peripheral blood. The receptors stem from a human donor in a cohort sampled during active COVID-19.

The chain links TRBV19 to TRBJ2-2; 8 positions agree with TRBD2. The germline gives CDR1 LNHDA, CDR2 SQIVND (reference sequence). V lost 5 bases, J lost 7 bases, and 6 bases stayed unmatched. The CDR3 is made up of 14 amino acids. The CDR3 nucleotides read TGTGCCAGTAGTCCAGGACTAGCTATCGGGGAGCTGTTTTTT. Translated: CASSPGLAIGELFF.

This chain uses TRBV4-1 with TRBJ1-3, with unresolved D. The germline gives CDR1 MGHRA, CDR2 YSYEKL. CDR3 size: 13 residues. V lost 1 base, J lost 8 bases, and 9 bases lay in between. The CDR3 DNA reads as TGCGCCAGCAGCCAAGTAGCGGACTACACCATATATTTT. Encoded protein: CASSQVADYTIYF.

The gene calls are TRBV11-2 and TRBJ2-7; 12 nucleotides line up with TRBD1. The ends lost 5 bases at V and 0 bases at J; junction bases unmatched: 8. Germline V lookup: CDR1 SGHAT, CDR2 FQNNGV. CDR3 size: 17 residues. The CDR3 region is CASSAGTGGLPSYEQYF. The CDR3 region has the DNA TGTGCCAGCAGCGCCGGGACAGGGGGCCTACCCTCCTACGAGCAGTACTTC.

The V call is TRBV30, the J call TRBJ2-1, with 7 bases that match TRBD2. Germline loops: CDR1 GTSNPN, CDR2 SVGIG (reference sequence). There are 13 residues in the CDR3. V shed 7 bases and J 1 base; nucleotides not matched to a gene: 4. CDR3 region: CASKRGSYNEQFF. CDR3 in DNA: TGTGCCTCAAAGCGGGGTTCCTACAATGAGCAGTTCTTC.

The chain is built from TRBV9 and TRBJ2-7; weak D call: TRBD1 (7 bases). The V end was cut by 2 bases, the J end by 7 bases, with 19 bases between. The length of the CDR3 is 15 residues. The germline V gene has CDR1 SGDLS and CDR2 YYNGEE. The DNA for the CDR3 is TGTGCCAGCAGCGTTGGGGGGCGACAGGGTGAAGAGCAGTACTTC. Amino acid sequence: CASSVGGRQGEEQYF.

The J gene is TRBJ2-1, the V gene TRBV9, with 8 positions matching TRBD2. Germline V gives CDR1 SGDLS, CDR2 YYNGEE. With V trimmed by 4 bases and J by 2 bases, 14 bases remained unmatched. This CDR3 comprises 18 residues. In DNA form, the CDR3 reads TGTGCCAGCAGCTCCGAGCGTGGCGTGACTAGCGCCTACAATGAGCAGTTCTTC. It translates to CASSSERGVTSAYNEQFF.

The gene calls are TRBV5-4 and TRBJ2-7; 8 bases line up with TRBD1. Per germline, CDR1 SGHNT and CDR2 YYREEE (reference sequence). The trim removed 5 bases at V and 0 bases at J, leaving 13 bases unmatched. The CDR3 runs to 17 residues. CDR3 sequence: CASRLAGTGGSSYEQYF. The CDR3 nucleotides are TGTGCCAGCAGGTTAGCCGGGACAGGTGGAAGCTCCTACGAGCAGTACTTC.

In DNA form, the CDR3 reads TGCGCCAGCAGCCCCCCCCCGGACAGGGTGAACACTGAAGCTTTCTTT. Translating it yields CASSPPPDRVNTEAFF. The chain joins TRBV5-1 to TRBJ1-1, with 8 bases that match TRBD1. The germline CDR1 and CDR2 sequences are SGHRS and YFSETQ. The CDR3 has 16 residues. Losses at the gene ends were 4 bases for V and 0 bases for J; bases not matched to a gene: 8.

This chain uses TRBV5-1 with TRBJ2-7; tentatively, D is TRBD2 (5 bases). Germline CDR1 and CDR2: SGHRS and YFSETQ. The CDR3 is 13 amino acids. V was cut by 0 bases and J by 4 bases, with 8 bases left in between. Written as DNA, the CDR3 is TGCGCCAGCAGCTTGGTCGGGATATACGAGCAGTACTTC. Translated, it gives CASSLVGIYEQYF.